The clone carrying this T cell receptor (beta chain) showed up many times. Its target is not known. The germline V gene has CDR1 LGHNA and CDR2 YSLEER. This CDR3 is built from 17 residues. The V end was cut by 2 bases, the J end by 7 bases, with 24 bases between. This record comes from a study of T-cell reconstitution after alpha-beta-depleted transplantation in children. Study-level findings and limits: About two months after transplant, alpha-beta T cells reportedly came from several hundred expanded graft clones. Newly produced T cells mostly accounted for T-cell counts and diversity one year post-transplant.

Unique molecular identifiers were incorporated into the prepared TCRbeta library. One entry per CDR3 protein, called by TCRdb with MiXCR from the PCR reads. The repertoire has 540,000 or so distinct CDR3 sequences, 23% of them found once; the top ten carry roughly an eighth. The TCR was taken from a boy under three years old who had a stem cell transplant for acute myeloid leukemia, so the T cells may come from the graft donor. Sequenced material: PBMCs, mostly from graft donor cells, taken 360 days after TCRalphabeta/CD19-depleted stem cell transplant. The V gene is TRBV4-3, the J gene TRBJ2-7, with TRBD2 as a possible D gene (5 bases). The CDR3, as DNA: TGCGCCAGCAGCCAATATTCCTCTACTAGGATAATGGGAGAGCAGTACTTC. Protein product: CASSQYSSTRIMGEQYF.